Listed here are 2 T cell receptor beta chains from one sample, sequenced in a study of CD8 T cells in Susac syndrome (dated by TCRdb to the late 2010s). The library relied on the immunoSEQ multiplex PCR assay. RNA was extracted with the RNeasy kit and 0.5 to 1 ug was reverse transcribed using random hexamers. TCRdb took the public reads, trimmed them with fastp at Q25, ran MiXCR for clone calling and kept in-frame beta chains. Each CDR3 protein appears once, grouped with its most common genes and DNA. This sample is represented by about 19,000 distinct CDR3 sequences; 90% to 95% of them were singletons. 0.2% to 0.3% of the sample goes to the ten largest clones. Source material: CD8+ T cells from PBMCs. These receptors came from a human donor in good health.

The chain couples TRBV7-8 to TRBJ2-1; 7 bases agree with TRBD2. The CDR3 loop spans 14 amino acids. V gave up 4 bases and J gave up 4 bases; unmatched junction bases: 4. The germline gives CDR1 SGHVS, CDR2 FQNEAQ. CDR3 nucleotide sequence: TGTGCCAGCAGCTCCTTGGGGGGGTACAATGAGCAGTTCTTC. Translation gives CASSSLGGYNEQFF.

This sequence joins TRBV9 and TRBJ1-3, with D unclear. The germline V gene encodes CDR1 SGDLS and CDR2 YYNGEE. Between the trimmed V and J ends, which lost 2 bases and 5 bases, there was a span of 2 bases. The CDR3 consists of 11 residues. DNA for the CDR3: TGTGCCAGCAGCGTTAGAAACACCATATATTTT. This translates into CASSVRNTIYF.